This T cell receptor (beta chain) was sequenced in a study of cytotoxic CD8 clonotypes in ibrutinib-treated CLL. Sequencing was performed with immunoSEQ multiplex PCR; in TCRdb, only in-frame clones are kept and a portion is missing. The data contain about 21,000 clones, approximately 74% of them singletons. Only a few counts were recorded for this clone. Its antigen is not known. Trimming at V came to 5 bases and at J to 5 bases, leaving 6 bases not matched to a gene. Germline V gene lookup returns CDR1 LNHDA and CDR2 SQIVND (reference sequence). The CDR3 runs 14 residues. Study outcomes and limitations: Patients with sustained remission and those progressing were sampled at differing times.

The chain is built from TRBV19 and TRBJ1-2, with TRBD1 identical over 9 bases. Sample: PBMCs, taken before ibrutinib treatment. The origin of this receptor is a human donor with chronic lymphocytic leukemia. The CDR3 nucleotides read TGTGCCAGTAGTCAGACAGGGGGGACTTATGGCTACACCTTC. This encodes CASSQTGGTYGYTF.